The 31 T cell receptor beta chains below were found in one sample sequenced in a study of OX40 agonist ivuxolimab in advanced cancers. Libraries were prepared by immunoSEQ multiplex PCR; TCRdb keeps only in-frame clonotypes and omits some of them. The table shows 35,000 to 50,000 clones, with about 86% occurring only once. Sequencing was performed on CD4+ or CD8+ T cells sorted from blood, taken in a trial of the OX40 agonist ivuxolimab. These TCRs come from an adult with an advanced solid tumor such as melanoma, head and neck, liver or kidney cancer.

The V call is TRBV28, the J call TRBJ1-5; D is perhaps TRBD1 (5 bases). The CDR3 runs 15 residues. Germline V CDR1 and CDR2: MDHEN, SYDVKM. V was trimmed by 5 bases and J by 1 base, leaving 12 bases between them. CDR3 nucleotides: TGTGCCAGCAGTGGGACGGATTCGAGCAATCAGCCCCAGCATTTT. Translated: CASSGTDSSNQPQHF. Variable domain in full (rest from reference TRBV28 and TRBJ1-5): DVKVTQSSRYLVKRTGEKVFLECVQDMDHENMFWYRQDPGLGLRLIYFSYDVKMKEKGDIPEGYSVSREKKERFSLILESASTNQTSMYLCASSGTDSSNQPQHFGDGTRLSIL.

The chain joins TRBV30 to TRBJ2-7; D not certain. From germline, CDR1 is GTSNPN and CDR2 SVGIG (reference sequence). This CDR3 has 11 amino acids. V lost 1 base and J 3 bases, leaving 4 bases between the germline ends. CDR3 protein: CAWSDSYEQYF. The CDR3 DNA follows: TGTGCCTGGAGTGACAGCTACGAGCAGTACTTC.

The genes are TRBV9 and TRBJ1-2; 8 nucleotides agree with TRBD1. The CDR3 totals 15 residues. V was clipped by 0 bases and J by 7 bases; unmatched bases: 8. The germline V gene encodes CDR1 SGDLS and CDR2 YYNGEE. In DNA form, the CDR3 reads TGTGCCAGCAGCGTAGGGACAGGGATACAAGGTGGCTACACCTTC. Translation: CASSVGTGIQGGYTF. Full variable domain (missing parts from reference TRBV9 and TRBJ1-2): DSGVTQTPKHLITATGQRVTLRCSPRSGDLSVYWYQQSLDQGLQFLIQYYNGEERAKGNILERFSAQQFPDLHSELNLSSLELGDSALYFCASSVGTGIQGGYTFGSGTRLTVV.

The chain couples TRBV27 to TRBJ1-2; TRBD1 is a possible D gene (5 bases). Germline V lookup: CDR1 MNHEY, CDR2 SMNVEV (reference sequence). The V gene lost 5 bases and the J gene lost 8 bases, with 15 bases spanning the gap. This CDR3 spans 13 amino acids. In nucleotides, the CDR3 is TGTGCCAGCAGTCCTTCCGCGGGGGACGGCTACACCTTC. This gives the protein CASSPSAGDGYTF.

The chain recombines TRBV9 with TRBJ2-3; D is undetermined. The V end was cut by 0 bases, the J end by 0 bases, with 8 bases between. Germline CDR1 and CDR2: SGDLS and YYNGEE. The CDR3 totals 15 residues. CDR3 DNA sequence: TGTGCCAGCAGCGTAGGACCCTCTAGCACAGATACGCAGTATTTT. It codes for CASSVGPSSTDTQYF.

This clone has just a few counts. The chain carries TRBV11-2 and TRBJ1-5, with D possibly being TRBD1 (5 bases). V dropped 4 bases and J dropped 4 bases, with 17 bases sitting between them. The V gene's germline CDR1 is SGHAT and CDR2 FQNNGV. The CDR3 contains 16 residues. The DNA of the CDR3 is TGTGCCAGCAGCTCCCCCCTCGACAGAGCTAATCAGCCCCAGCATTTT. Translating it yields CASSSPLDRANQPQHF. The full variable domain, rest sourced from reference TRBV11-2 and TRBJ1-5, is EAGVAQSPRYKIIEKRQSVAFWCNPISGHATLYWYQQILGQGPKLLIQFQNNGVVDDSQLPKDRFSAERLKGVDSTLKIQPAKLEDSAVYLCASSSPLDRANQPQHFGDGTRLSIL.

This sequence joins TRBV5-3 and TRBJ2-7, with TRBD2 as a possible D gene (5 bases). TRBV5-3 has ORF status, its function being uncertain. The ends were cut back, 8 bases at V and 0 bases at J, with 15 bases in the middle. The CDR3 runs 14 residues. Here the CDR3 DNA reads TGTGCCAGCAGCCTAACGAGGGTCTCCTACGAGCAGTACGTC. Amino acids: CASSLTRVSYEQYV.

The chain has TRBV2 and TRBJ2-7, with 9 bases aligning to TRBD1. V was clipped by 4 bases and J by 4 bases; unmatched bases: 8. Germline values: CDR1 SNHLY, CDR2 FYNNEI. The CDR3 covers 15 residues. CDR3 residues: CASSGWTGERYEQYF. In DNA form, the CDR3 reads TGTGCCAGCAGTGGATGGACAGGGGAAAGGTACGAGCAGTACTTC.

In this sample, this clone turned up once. The chain links TRBV2 to TRBJ1-1; D gene ambiguous. V lost 8 bases, J lost 5 bases, and 15 bases lay in between. Germline lookup yields CDR1 SNHLY and CDR2 FYNNEI. This CDR3 has 13 amino acids. Here the CDR3 DNA reads TGTGCCAGCCCCCCGGCCCCGGGAACTGAAGCTTTCTTT. Its protein is CASPPAPGTEAFF.

Comment on this clone: A read error is possible here, since a much larger clone lies one base away. The chain links TRBV5-6 to TRBJ1-1, with 7 bases identical to TRBD1. The CDR3 consists of 15 residues. V lost 4 bases to trimming and J lost 0 bases; unmatched junction nucleotides: 6. Germline V CDR1 and CDR2: SGHDT, YYEEEE. CDR3 nucleotides: TGTGCCAGCAGCCAAGAGGGGGCCTTGAACACTGAAGCTTTCTTT. Amino acid sequence: CASSQEGALNTEAFF.

The chain recombines TRBV19 with TRBJ2-7; D is unclear. V lost 2 bases to trimming and J lost 0 bases, with 8 bases between them. CDR1 and CDR2 from the germline V gene are LNHDA and SQIVND (reference sequence). The CDR3 loop spans 14 amino acids. CDR3 in DNA: TGTGCCAGTAGTATAAAGGGAACCTCCTACGAGCAGTACTTC. Its protein product is CASSIKGTSYEQYF.

This clone was seen only a few times. The J gene is TRBJ1-6, the V gene TRBV19; D not resolved. V gave up 6 bases and J gave up 0 bases, with 9 bases separating them. CDR1 is LNHDA, CDR2 SQIVND, per germline (reference sequence). The CDR3 is 15 residues long. This CDR3 is CASRTKGSYNSPLHF. CDR3 coding DNA: TGTGCCAGTAGGACCAAGGGCTCCTATAATTCACCCCTCCACTTT.

This clone was observed a handful of times. The chain is built from TRBV5-8 and TRBJ1-6; 7 positions match TRBD1. Per the germline V gene, CDR1 is SGHTS and CDR2 is YDEGEE. This CDR3 contains 16 residues. V was pared by 4 bases and J by 8 bases, with 12 bases of the junction left unmatched. In DNA form, the CDR3 reads TGTGCCAGCAGCCAGGAAACAGGGGAAGGTGATTCACCCCTCCACTTT. It translates to CASSQETGEGDSPLHF.

The V call is TRBV7-3, the J call TRBJ2-1; 8 nucleotides align to TRBD1. The germline V gene has CDR1 SGHTA and CDR2 FQGTGA. The CDR3 loop spans 14 amino acids. J lost 7 bases, V lost 5 bases, and 7 bases had no gene match. The CDR3 is CASSHPDRENEQFF. CDR3 sequence (DNA): TGTGCCAGCAGCCATCCGGACAGGGAGAATGAGCAGTTCTTC.

The chain has TRBV9 and TRBJ2-5; 7 positions agree with TRBD1. CDR1 SGDLS and CDR2 YYNGEE come from the germline V gene. The length of the CDR3 is 14 residues. The trim removed 3 bases at V and 5 bases at J, leaving 7 bases unmatched. The CDR3 protein is CASSARQGRETQYF. CDR3 nucleotides: TGTGCCAGCAGCGCCCGACAGGGTCGGGAGACCCAGTACTTC.

The rearrangement uses TRBV4-3 and TRBJ1-2, with D possibly TRBD1 on 6 matching bases. Germline-derived CDR1 and CDR2 are LGHNA and YSLEER. V was trimmed by 0 bases and J by 5 bases, leaving 13 bases between them. The CDR3 length is 15 residues. CDR3 bases: TGCGCCAGCAGCCAAGATCCGAGACAGGCTTATGGCTACACCTTC. This sequence encodes CASSQDPRQAYGYTF.

By sample share, this clone is medium-sized. The chain combines TRBV14 with TRBJ1-1; maybe TRBD1 (6 bases). The CDR3 contains 15 residues. Germline values: CDR1 SGHDN, CDR2 FVKESK. The germline V and J ends were trimmed by 1 base and 0 bases, with 9 bases remaining between them. The CDR3 nucleotides are TGTGCCAGCAGCCAAGGGGGGGCCTTGAACACTGAAGCTTTCTTT. It encodes CASSQGGALNTEAFF.

This rearrangement joins TRBV15 to TRBJ2-1; unclear D gene. CDR1 is LNHNV, CDR2 YYDKDF, per germline (reference sequence). This CDR3 spans 11 amino acids. The germline V and J ends were trimmed by 6 bases and 8 bases, with 8 bases remaining between them. CDR3 in DNA: TGTGCCACCAGGGTCCGCGATGAGCAGTTCTTC. Protein sequence: CATRVRDEQFF.

This chain links TRBV7-9 with TRBJ2-5, with unresolved D. V was clipped by 0 bases and J by 2 bases, with 10 bases between them. This CDR3 is built from 15 residues. Germline values: CDR1 SEHNR, CDR2 FQNEAQ (reference sequence). As DNA, the CDR3 is TGTGCCAGCAGCTTAGCTGTGGGAAATCAAGAGACCCAGTACTTC. This sequence encodes CASSLAVGNQETQYF.

The rearrangement uses TRBV28 and TRBJ2-7; perhaps TRBD2 as D (6 bases). Germline values: CDR1 MDHEN, CDR2 SYDVKM. Trimming removed 3 bases at V and 3 bases at J, with 15 bases between. CDR3 length: 15 amino acids. CDR3 sequence reads: CASSLGGGGNYEQYF. The CDR3 DNA reads TGTGCCAGCAGTTTGGGGGGTGGCGGAAACTACGAGCAGTACTTC. Full variable domain (rest looked up from reference TRBV28 and TRBJ2-7): DVKVTQSSRYLVKRTGEKVFLECVQDMDHENMFWYRQDPGLGLRLIYFSYDVKMKEKGDIPEGYSVSREKKERFSLILESASTNQTSMYLCASSLGGGGNYEQYFGPGTRLTVT.

In DNA form, the CDR3 reads TGTGCCAGTAGTCTCGGGACGCCGGGCGCTGGAAACACCATATATTTT. It codes for CASSLGTPGAGNTIYF. J is TRBJ1-3 and V is TRBV19; D might be TRBD1 (5 bases). V was shortened by 5 bases and J by 2 bases, with 16 bases between the two germline ends. Germline V gene sequence: CDR1 LNHDA, CDR2 SQIVND (reference sequence). This CDR3 spans 16 amino acids.

This clone was seen repeatedly, ten times or more. Other DNA sequences within the sample encode an identical CDR3. The CDR3 sequence is CASSQDPYNEQFF. The CDR3, as DNA: TGCGCCAGCAGCCAAGATCCGTACAATGAGCAGTTCTTC. This sequence joins TRBV4-1 and TRBJ2-1; the D is unclear. This CDR3 contains 13 residues. Germline-derived CDR1 and CDR2 are MGHRA and YSYEKL. V was clipped by 0 bases and J by 4 bases, with 4 bases between them.

The gene calls are TRBV10-1 and TRBJ1-1; D is possibly TRBD1 (5 bases). Germline assignment: CDR1 WNHNN and CDR2 SYGVQD (reference sequence). Trimming took off 4 bases at V and 5 bases at J, with 11 bases between the two ends. The CDR3 is 13 residues long. The CDR3 spells CASSAGGPTEAFF. In DNA form, the CDR3 reads TGCGCCAGCAGTGCGGGGGGTCCAACTGAAGCTTTCTTT.

The V call is TRBV9, the J call TRBJ2-5; 7 bases match TRBD2. CDR1 and CDR2 (germline): SGDLS, YYNGEE. This CDR3 region has 15 residues. The V and J ends lost 3 bases and 2 bases, in that order; junction bases with no gene match: 7. The CDR3 nucleotides read TGTGCCAGCAGCGCCGGGGGGTGGCTACAAGAGACCCAGTACTTC. Its translation: CASSAGGWLQETQYF.

The rearrangement joins TRBV27 to TRBJ1-2; D gene ambiguous. CDR1 and CDR2 from the germline V gene are MNHEY and SMNVEV (reference sequence). The CDR3 sequence is 14 residues long. V lost 5 bases and J 3 bases, leaving 13 bases between the germline ends. This CDR3 is CASSPRTSDYGYTF. In DNA, the CDR3 is TGTGCCAGCAGTCCCCGGACCTCCGACTATGGCTACACCTTC.

The rearrangement uses TRBV23-1 and TRBJ2-5; 8 bases fit TRBD1. TRBV23-1 is an ORF for which the function is uncertain. V shed 3 bases and J 5 bases; nucleotides not matched to a gene: 11. The CDR3 runs 16 residues. CDR3 coding DNA: TGCGCCAGCAGTCAGGCCGGGGGCAGGGGGCGGGAGACCCAGTACTTC. Its protein is CASSQAGGRGRETQYF.

This chain links TRBV30 with TRBJ2-3, with D unresolved. The V end lost 7 bases, the J end lost 6 bases, and 8 bases lay between the germline ends. Looked up from germline, CDR1 is GTSNPN and CDR2 is SVGIG (reference sequence). This CDR3 is built from 10 residues. Here the CDR3 DNA reads TGTGCCTACGATTTGGATACGCAGTATTTT. This encodes CAYDLDTQYF.

The chain recombines TRBV4-3 with TRBJ2-5, with D possibly being TRBD1 or TRBD2 (6 bases each). CDR3 size: 17 residues. Trimming left V 0 bases short and J 5 bases short, with 19 bases between. Per the germline V gene, CDR1 is LGHNA and CDR2 is YSLEER. CDR3 in amino acids: CASSQDLVSGADETQYF. DNA for the CDR3: TGCGCCAGCAGCCAAGATCTGGTGTCGGGGGCAGATGAGACCCAGTACTTC.

The chain is built from TRBV28 and TRBJ1-3; D remains unclear. Germline loops: CDR1 MDHEN, CDR2 SYDVKM. Trimming took off 5 bases at V and 4 bases at J, with 15 bases between the two ends. The CDR3 runs to 15 residues. Here the CDR3 DNA reads TGTGCCAGCAGTCCCCACGGGTTGTCCGGAAACACCATATATTTT. Translating gives CASSPHGLSGNTIYF.

This clone was observed a few times. The chain couples TRBV7-9 to TRBJ2-7; D is possibly TRBD1 (5 bases). The V and J ends lost 5 bases and 5 bases respectively, with 16 bases between them. From germline, CDR1 is SEHNR and CDR2 FQNEAQ (reference sequence). CDR3 size: 14 residues. This CDR3 is CASSRTQGVNEQYF. The CDR3 bases are TGTGCCAGCAGCCGGACCCAGGGCGTCAACGAGCAGTACTTC.

The V gene is TRBV10-2, the J gene TRBJ1-5, with D tentatively TRBD1 (6 bases). The germline V gene has CDR1 WSHSY and CDR2 SAAADI. The CDR3 sequence is 14 residues long. V was trimmed by 5 bases and J by 2 bases, leaving 10 bases between them. The CDR3 loop is CASSQGPGNQPQHF. For the CDR3, the DNA is TGCGCCAGCAGTCAGGGGCCAGGCAATCAGCCCCAGCATTTT.